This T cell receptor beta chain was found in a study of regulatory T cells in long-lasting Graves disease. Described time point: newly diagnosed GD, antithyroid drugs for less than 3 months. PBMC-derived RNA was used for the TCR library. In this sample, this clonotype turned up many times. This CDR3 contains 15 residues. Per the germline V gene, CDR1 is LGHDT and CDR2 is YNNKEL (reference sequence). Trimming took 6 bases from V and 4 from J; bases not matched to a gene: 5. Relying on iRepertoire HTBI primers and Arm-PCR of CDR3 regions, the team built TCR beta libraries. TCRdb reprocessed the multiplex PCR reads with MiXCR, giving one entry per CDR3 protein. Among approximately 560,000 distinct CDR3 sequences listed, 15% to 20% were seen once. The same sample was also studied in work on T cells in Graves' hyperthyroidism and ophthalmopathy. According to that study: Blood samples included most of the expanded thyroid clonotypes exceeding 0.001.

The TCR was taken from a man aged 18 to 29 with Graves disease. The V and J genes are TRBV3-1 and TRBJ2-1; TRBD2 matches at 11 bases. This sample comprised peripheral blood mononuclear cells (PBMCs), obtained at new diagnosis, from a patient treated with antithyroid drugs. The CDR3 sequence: CASRSGTSGYNEQFF. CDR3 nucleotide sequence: TGTGCCAGCAGGTCCGGGACTAGCGGATACAATGAGCAGTTCTTC.